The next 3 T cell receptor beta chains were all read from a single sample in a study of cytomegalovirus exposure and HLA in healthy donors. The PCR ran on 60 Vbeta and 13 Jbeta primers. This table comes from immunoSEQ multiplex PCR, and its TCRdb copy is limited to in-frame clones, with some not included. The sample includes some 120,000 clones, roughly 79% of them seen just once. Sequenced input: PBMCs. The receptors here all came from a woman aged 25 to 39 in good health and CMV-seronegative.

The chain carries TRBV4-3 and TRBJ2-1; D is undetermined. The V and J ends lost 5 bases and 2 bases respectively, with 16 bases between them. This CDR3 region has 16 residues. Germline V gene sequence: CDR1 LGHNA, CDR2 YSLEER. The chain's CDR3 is CASSTTLGGTYNEQFF. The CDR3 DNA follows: TGCGCCAGCAGCACTACCCTCGGCGGTACCTACAATGAGCAGTTCTTC.

Here the CDR3 reads CASSIDRGRTGELFF. The CDR3 DNA follows: TGCGCCAGCAGCATAGACAGGGGCCGCACCGGGGAGCTGTTTTTT. The chain links TRBV5-1 to TRBJ2-2, with TRBD1 identical over 8 bases. V was pared by 4 bases and J by 4 bases, with 6 bases of the junction left unmatched. Germline CDR1 SGHRS, CDR2 YFSETQ. There are 15 residues in the CDR3. The variable domain in full, completed from reference TRBV5-1 and TRBJ2-2, reads KAGVTQTPRYLIKTRGQQVTLSCSPISGHRSVSWYQQTPGQGLQFLFEYFSETQRNKGNFPGRFSGRQFSNSRSEMNVSTLELGDSALYLCASSIDRGRTGELFFGEGSRLTVL.

CDR3 nucleotides: TGTGCCTGGAGTGTGGGGCAGGCAACTAATGAAAAACTGTTTTTT. It specifies CAWSVGQATNEKLFF. This chain links TRBV30 with TRBJ1-4; a possible D gene is TRBD1 (5 bases). Germline values: CDR1 GTSNPN, CDR2 SVGIG (reference sequence). The length of the CDR3 is 15 residues. With 0 bases removed from V and 0 bases from J, the gap between germline ends came to 8 bases.